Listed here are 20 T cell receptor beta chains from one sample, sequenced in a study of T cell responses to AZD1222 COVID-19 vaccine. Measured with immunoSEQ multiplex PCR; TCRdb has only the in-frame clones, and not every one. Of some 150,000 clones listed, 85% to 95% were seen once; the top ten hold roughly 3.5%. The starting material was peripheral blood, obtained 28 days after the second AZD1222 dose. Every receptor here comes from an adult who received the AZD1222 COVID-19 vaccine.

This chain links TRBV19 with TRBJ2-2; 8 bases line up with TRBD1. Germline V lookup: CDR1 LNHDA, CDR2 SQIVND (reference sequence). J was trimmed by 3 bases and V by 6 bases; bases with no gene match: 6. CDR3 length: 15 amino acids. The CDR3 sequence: CASRKMDRDTGELFF. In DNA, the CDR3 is TGTGCCAGTAGAAAGATGGACAGGGACACCGGGGAGCTGTTTTTT.

The CDR3 DNA is TGTGCCAGCAGCCGGGCATCCTACAATGAGCAGTTCTTC. Translating gives CASSRASYNEQFF. This chain links TRBV14 with TRBJ2-1; D not certain. The V gene lost 4 bases and the J gene lost 1 base, with 5 bases spanning the gap. Germline assignment: CDR1 SGHDN and CDR2 FVKESK. CDR3 length: 13 amino acids.

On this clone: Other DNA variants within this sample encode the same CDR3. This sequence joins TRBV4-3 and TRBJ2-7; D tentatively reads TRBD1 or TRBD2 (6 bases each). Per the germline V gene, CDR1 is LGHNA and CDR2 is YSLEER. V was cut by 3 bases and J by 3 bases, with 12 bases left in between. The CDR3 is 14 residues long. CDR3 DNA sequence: TGCGCCAGCAGCCACGGGGGCGAGGGCTACGAGCAGTACTTC. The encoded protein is CASSHGGEGYEQYF.

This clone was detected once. CDR3 nucleotide sequence: TGTGCCAGCAGTCTACGAGCCGGGGGCCTCATCCGGACCCAGTACTTC. Translation gives CASSLRAGGLIRTQYF. This chain connects TRBV28 to TRBJ2-5; tentatively, D is TRBD1 or TRBD2 (6 bases each). Trimming stripped 5 bases from V and 7 bases from J, with 23 bases between. From germline, CDR1 is MDHEN and CDR2 SYDVKM. The CDR3 has 16 residues.

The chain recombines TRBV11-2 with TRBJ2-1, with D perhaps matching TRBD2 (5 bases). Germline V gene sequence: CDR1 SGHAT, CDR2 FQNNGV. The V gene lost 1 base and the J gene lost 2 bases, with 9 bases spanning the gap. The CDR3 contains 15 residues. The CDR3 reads CASSLVRAPYNEQFF. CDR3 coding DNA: TGTGCCAGCAGCTTAGTGAGGGCCCCCTACAATGAGCAGTTCTTC.

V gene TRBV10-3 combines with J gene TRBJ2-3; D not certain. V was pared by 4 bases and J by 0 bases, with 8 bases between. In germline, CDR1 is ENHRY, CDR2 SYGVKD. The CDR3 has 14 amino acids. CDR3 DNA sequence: TGTGCCATCAGTGGTGGGATTAGCACAGATACGCAGTATTTT. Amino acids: CAISGGISTDTQYF.

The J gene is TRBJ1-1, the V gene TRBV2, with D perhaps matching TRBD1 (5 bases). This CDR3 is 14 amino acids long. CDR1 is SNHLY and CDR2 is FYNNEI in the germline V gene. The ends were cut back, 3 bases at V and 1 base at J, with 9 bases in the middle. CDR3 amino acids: CASSDGTENTEAFF. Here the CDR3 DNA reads TGTGCCAGCAGTGATGGGACTGAGAACACTGAAGCTTTCTTT.

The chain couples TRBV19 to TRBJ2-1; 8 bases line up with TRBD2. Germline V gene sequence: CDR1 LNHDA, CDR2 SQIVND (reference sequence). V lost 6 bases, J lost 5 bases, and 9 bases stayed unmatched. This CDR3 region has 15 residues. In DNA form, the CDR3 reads TGTGCCAGTAGGCCCGGACTAGCTGGCAACAATGAGCAGTTCTTC. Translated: CASRPGLAGNNEQFF.

The chain's CDR3 is CASSQVVTNTGELFF. Written as DNA, the CDR3 is TGCGCCAGCAGCCAAGTTGTTACGAACACCGGGGAGCTGTTTTTT. The chain combines TRBV4-3 with TRBJ2-2; D call uncertain. CDR1 is LGHNA and CDR2 is YSLEER in the germline V gene. Between the trimmed V and J ends, which lost 1 base and 0 bases, there was a span of 6 bases. This CDR3 region has 15 residues.

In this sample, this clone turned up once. The CDR3 loop reads CASSATPGTGLSGEQYF. In DNA form, the CDR3 reads TGTGCCAGCAGTGCAACCCCCGGGACAGGGCTTTCAGGCGAGCAGTACTTC. The chain couples TRBV28 to TRBJ2-7; 9 positions match TRBD1. The CDR3 runs 17 residues. CDR1 is MDHEN and CDR2 is SYDVKM in the germline V gene. V lost 5 bases to trimming and J lost 6 bases; unmatched junction nucleotides: 17.

In DNA, the CDR3 is TGTGCCAGCAGCTACAGGGGACACGGGGGCAATCAGCCCCAGCATTTT. This codes for CASSYRGHGGNQPQHF. The chain uses TRBV7-9 and TRBJ1-5; TRBD1 agrees at 7 bases. Germline assignment: CDR1 SEHNR and CDR2 FQNEAQ (reference sequence). CDR3 length: 16 residues. Trimming at V came to 4 bases and at J to 2 bases, leaving 8 bases not matched to a gene.

Here the CDR3 reads CASSPSGGGPNTGELFF. CDR3 DNA sequence: TGTGCCAGCAGCCCCAGCGGGGGAGGCCCTAACACCGGGGAGCTGTTTTTT. The chain joins TRBV7-3 to TRBJ2-2; TRBD2 matches 8 bases. This CDR3 comprises 17 residues. The germline gives CDR1 SGHTA, CDR2 FQGTGA. V shed 5 bases, J shed 2 bases, and the junction held 10 bases outside the gene matches.

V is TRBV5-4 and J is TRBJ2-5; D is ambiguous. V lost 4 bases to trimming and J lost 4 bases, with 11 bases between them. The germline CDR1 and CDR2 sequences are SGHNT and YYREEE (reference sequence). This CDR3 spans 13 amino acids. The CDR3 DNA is TGTGCCAGCAGCCTCCAGGCTTCAGAGACCCAGTACTTC. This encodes CASSLQASETQYF.

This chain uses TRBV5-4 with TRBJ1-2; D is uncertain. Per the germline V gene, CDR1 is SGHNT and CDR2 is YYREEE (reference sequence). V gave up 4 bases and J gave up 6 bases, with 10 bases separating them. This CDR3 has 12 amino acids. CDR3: CASSREGNGYTF. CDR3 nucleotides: TGTGCCAGCAGCCGAGAGGGCAATGGCTACACCTTC. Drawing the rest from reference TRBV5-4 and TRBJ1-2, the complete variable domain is ETGVTQSPTHLIKTRGQQVTLRCSSQSGHNTVSWYQQALGQGPQFIFQYYREEENGRGNFPPRFSGLQFPNYSSELNVNALELDDSALYLCASSREGNGYTFGSGTRLTVV.

The CDR3 DNA reads as TGTGCCAGCACCTTGGGACTAGCGAGAACCTACGAGCAGTACTTC. It codes for CASTLGLARTYEQYF. This chain joins TRBV28 and TRBJ2-7, with 10 bases lining up with TRBD2. The CDR3 runs 15 residues. From germline, CDR1 is MDHEN and CDR2 SYDVKM. The V and J ends lost 7 bases and 2 bases, in that order; junction bases with no gene match: 8.

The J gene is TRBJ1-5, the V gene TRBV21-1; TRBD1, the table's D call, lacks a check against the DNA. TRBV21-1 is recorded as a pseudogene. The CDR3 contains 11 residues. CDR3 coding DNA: TGTGCCAGCAGAGACAGCTCTCGCCAGCATTTT. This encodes CASRDSSRQHF.

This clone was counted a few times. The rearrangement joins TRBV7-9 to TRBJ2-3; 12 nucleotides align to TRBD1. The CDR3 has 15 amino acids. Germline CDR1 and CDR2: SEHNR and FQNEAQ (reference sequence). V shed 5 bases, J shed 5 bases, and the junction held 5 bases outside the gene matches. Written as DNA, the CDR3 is TGTGCCAGCAGCACCCGGGACAGGGGGCAAGATACGCAGTATTTT. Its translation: CASSTRDRGQDTQYF.

CDR3 residues: CASSPGALVYNSPLHF. Written as DNA, the CDR3 is TGTGCCAGCAGCCCAGGGGCCCTCGTTTATAATTCACCCCTCCACTTT. The chain couples TRBV9 to TRBJ1-6, with a possible D match to TRBD1 (6 bases). Germline CDR1 is SGDLS and CDR2 is YYNGEE. Between the trimmed V and J ends, which lost 4 bases and 4 bases, there was a span of 15 bases. The CDR3 is 16 residues long.

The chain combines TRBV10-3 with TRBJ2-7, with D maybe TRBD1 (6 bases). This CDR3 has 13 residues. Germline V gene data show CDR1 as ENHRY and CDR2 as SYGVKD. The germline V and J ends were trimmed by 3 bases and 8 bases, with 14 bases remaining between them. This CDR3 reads CAISDGDTLKQYF. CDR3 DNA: TGTGCCATCAGTGATGGGGACACCTTGAAGCAGTACTTC.

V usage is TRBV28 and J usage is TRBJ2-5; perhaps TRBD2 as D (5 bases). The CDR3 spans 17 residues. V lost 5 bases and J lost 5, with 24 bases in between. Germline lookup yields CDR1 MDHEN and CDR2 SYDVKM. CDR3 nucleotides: TGTGCCAGCAGTCCGCTCGCCCCGGCCTCGGAGGACGAGACCCAGTACTTC. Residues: CASSPLAPASEDETQYF.